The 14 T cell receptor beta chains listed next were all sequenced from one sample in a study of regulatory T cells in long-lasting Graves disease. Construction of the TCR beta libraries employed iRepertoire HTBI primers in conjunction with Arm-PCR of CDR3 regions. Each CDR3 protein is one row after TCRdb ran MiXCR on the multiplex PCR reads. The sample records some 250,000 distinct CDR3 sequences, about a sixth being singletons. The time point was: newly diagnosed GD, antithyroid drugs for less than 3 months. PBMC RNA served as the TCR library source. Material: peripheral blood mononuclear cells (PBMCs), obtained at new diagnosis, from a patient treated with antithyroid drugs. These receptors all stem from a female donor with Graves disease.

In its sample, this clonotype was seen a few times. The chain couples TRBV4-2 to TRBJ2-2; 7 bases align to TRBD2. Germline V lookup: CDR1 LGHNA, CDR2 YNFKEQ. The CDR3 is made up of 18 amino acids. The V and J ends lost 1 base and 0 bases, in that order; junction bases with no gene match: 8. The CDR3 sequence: CASSQGGGLAANTGELFF. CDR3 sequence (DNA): TGTGCCAGCAGCCAAGGGGGTGGCCTAGCGGCGAACACCGGGGAGCTGTTTTTT.

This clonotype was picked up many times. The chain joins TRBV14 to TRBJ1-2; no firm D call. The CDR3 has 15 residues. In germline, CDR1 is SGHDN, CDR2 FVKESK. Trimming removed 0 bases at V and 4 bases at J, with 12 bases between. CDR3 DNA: TGTGCCAGCAGCCAAGAAGTCAGTCCCAGCTATGGCTACACCTTC. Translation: CASSQEVSPSYGYTF.

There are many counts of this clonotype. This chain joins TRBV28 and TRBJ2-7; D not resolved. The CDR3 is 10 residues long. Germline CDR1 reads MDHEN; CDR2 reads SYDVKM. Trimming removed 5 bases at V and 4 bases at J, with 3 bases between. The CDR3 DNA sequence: TGTGCCAGCAGTCGTTACGAGCAGTACTTC. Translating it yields CASSRYEQYF.

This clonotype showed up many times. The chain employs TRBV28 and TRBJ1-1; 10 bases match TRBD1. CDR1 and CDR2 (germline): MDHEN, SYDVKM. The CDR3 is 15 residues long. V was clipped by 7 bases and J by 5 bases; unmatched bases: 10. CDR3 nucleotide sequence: TGTGCCAGCATAACGACAGGGGGCGCTGGGACTGAAGCTTTCTTT. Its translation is CASITTGGAGTEAFF.

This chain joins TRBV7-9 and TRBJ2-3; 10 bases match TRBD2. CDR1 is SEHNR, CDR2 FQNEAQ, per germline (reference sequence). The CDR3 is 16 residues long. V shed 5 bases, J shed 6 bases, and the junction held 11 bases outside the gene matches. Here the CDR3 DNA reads TGTGCCAGCAGCCCCGACGAAGGACTAGCGGTGGATACGCAGTATTTT. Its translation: CASSPDEGLAVDTQYF. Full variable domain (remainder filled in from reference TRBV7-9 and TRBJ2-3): DTGVSQNPRHKITKRGQNVTFRCDPISEHNRLYWYRQTLGQGPEFLTYFQNEAQLEKSRLLSDRFSAERPKGSFSTLEIQRTEQGDSAMYLCASSPDEGLAVDTQYFGPGTRLTVL.

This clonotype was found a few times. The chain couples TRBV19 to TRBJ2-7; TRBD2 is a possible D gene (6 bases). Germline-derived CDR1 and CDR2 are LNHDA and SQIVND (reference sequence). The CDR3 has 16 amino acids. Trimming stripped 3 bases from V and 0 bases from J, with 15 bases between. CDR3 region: CASSMEEGVSSYEQYF. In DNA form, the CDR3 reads TGTGCCAGTAGTATGGAGGAGGGAGTCTCCTCCTACGAGCAGTACTTC.

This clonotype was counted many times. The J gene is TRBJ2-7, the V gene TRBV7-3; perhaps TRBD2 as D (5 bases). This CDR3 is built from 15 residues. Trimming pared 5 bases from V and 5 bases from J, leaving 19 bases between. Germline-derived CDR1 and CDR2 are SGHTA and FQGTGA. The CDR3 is CASSPTPGSLHEQYF. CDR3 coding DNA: TGTGCCAGCAGCCCCACCCCGGGGAGCTTGCACGAGCAGTACTTC.

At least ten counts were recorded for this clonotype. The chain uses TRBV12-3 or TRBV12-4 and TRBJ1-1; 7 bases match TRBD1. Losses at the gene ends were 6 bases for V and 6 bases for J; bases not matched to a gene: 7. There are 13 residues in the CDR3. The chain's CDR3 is CASSHDRDSEAFF. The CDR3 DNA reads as TGTGCCAGCAGCCATGACAGGGACTCTGAAGCTTTCTTT.

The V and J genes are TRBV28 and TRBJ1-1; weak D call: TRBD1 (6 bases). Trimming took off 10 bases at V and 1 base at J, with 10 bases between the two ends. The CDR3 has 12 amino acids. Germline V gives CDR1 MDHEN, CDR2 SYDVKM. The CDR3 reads CATGQSNTEAFF. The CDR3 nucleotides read TGTGCCACAGGACAGTCGAACACTGAAGCTTTCTTT.

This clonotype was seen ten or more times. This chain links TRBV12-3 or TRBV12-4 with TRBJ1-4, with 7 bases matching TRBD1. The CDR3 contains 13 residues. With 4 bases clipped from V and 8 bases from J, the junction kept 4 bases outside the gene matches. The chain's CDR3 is CASSSLDREKLFF. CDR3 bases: TGTGCCAGCAGTTCCCTGGACAGGGAAAAACTGTTTTTT.

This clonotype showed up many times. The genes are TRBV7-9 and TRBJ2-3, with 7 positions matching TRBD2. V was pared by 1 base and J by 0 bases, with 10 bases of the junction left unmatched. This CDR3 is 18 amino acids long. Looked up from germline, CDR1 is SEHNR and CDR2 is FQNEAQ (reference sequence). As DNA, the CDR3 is TGTGCCAGCAGCTTAGGGGAATGGCTAGCGGACAGCACAGATACGCAGTATTTT. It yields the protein CASSLGEWLADSTDTQYF.

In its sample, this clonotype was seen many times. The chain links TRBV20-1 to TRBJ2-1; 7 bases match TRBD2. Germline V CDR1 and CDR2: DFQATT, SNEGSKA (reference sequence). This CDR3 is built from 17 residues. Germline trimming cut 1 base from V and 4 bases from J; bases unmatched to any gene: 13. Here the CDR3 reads CSARGGGVREDYNEQFF. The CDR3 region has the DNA TGCAGTGCTAGAGGGGGCGGTGTACGGGAGGATTACAATGAGCAGTTCTTC.

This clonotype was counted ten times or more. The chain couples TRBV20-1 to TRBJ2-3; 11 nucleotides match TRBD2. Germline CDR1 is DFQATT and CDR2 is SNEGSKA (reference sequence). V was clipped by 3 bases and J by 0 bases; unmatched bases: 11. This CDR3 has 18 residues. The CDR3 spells CSARLTSGSWASTDTQYF. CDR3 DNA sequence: TGCAGTGCTAGGCTCACTAGCGGGAGCTGGGCTAGCACAGATACGCAGTATTTT.

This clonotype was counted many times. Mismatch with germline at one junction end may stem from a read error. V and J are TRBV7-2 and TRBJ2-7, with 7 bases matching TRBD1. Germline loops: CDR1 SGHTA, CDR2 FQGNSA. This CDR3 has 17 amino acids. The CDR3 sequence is CASSQAPDRASSYEQYF. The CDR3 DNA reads TGCGCCAGCAGCCAAGCCCCCGACAGGGCGAGCTCCTACGAGCAGTACTTC. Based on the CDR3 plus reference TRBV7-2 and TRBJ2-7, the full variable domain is GAGVSQSPSNKVTEKGKDVELRCDPISGHTALYWYRQSLGQGLEFLIYFQGNSAPDKSGLPSDRFSAERTGGSVSTLTIQRTQQEDSAVYLCASSQAPDRASSYEQYFGPGTRLTVT.